These 22 T cell receptor beta chains were all obtained from the same sample, sequenced in a study of T cells in Graves' hyperthyroidism and ophthalmopathy. Amplification targeted TCR beta CDR3 regions from RNA transcripts. HTBI primers were the set used in a first-round RT-PCR of the TCR CDR3. TCRdb re-analysed the multiplex PCR reads in MiXCR, keeping a single row per CDR3 protein. The sample has a few hundred thousand distinct CDR3 sequences, roughly 19% seen once. Sequenced input: blood. The receptor source for this set is a man aged 50-60 years with Graves' ophthalmopathy.

This clonotype was detected a few times. V gene TRBV5-4 combines with J gene TRBJ2-7; D remains unclear. V was shortened by 0 bases and J by 7 bases, with 11 bases between the two germline ends. Germline-derived CDR1 and CDR2 are SGHNT and YYREEE (reference sequence). The CDR3 has 13 amino acids. The CDR3 is CASSLGSLGEQYF. CDR3 nucleotide sequence: TGTGCCAGCAGCTTGGGCAGCTTGGGGGAGCAGTACTTC. Variable domain in full (rest from reference TRBV5-4 and TRBJ2-7): ETGVTQSPTHLIKTRGQQVTLRCSSQSGHNTVSWYQQALGQGPQFIFQYYREEENGRGNFPPRFSGLQFPNYSSELNVNALELDDSALYLCASSLGSLGEQYFGPGTRLTVT.

The sample holds many counts of this clonotype. The V and J genes are TRBV28 and TRBJ2-7; no clear D gene. Germline V gives CDR1 MDHEN, CDR2 SYDVKM. Deletions cut 5 bases from V and 6 bases from J, with 14 bases between. The CDR3 has 13 amino acids. The CDR3 here is CASSPPGKGEQYF. CDR3 in DNA: TGTGCCAGCAGTCCGCCCGGTAAGGGCGAGCAGTACTTC.

This clonotype was seen many times. This chain uses TRBV5-1 with TRBJ2-7; TRBD2 is a possible D gene (5 bases). The V end lost 3 bases, the J end lost 6 bases, and 16 bases lay between the germline ends. In germline, CDR1 is SGHRS, CDR2 YFSETQ. This CDR3 has 14 residues. The CDR3 DNA reads as TGCGCCAGCAGCTCGTTCGGGGAAAGTGGCGAGCAGTACTTC. Its protein is CASSSFGESGEQYF.

This chain joins TRBV12-3 or TRBV12-4 and TRBJ2-2; D is unclear. Trimming shortened V by 3 bases and J by 0 bases, and 8 bases separated the two germline ends. The CDR3 covers 15 residues. CDR3 coding DNA: TGTGCCAGCAGTTTTCGCAGACCGAACACCGGGGAGCTGTTTTTT. This sequence encodes CASSFRRPNTGELFF.

The chain employs TRBV12-3 or TRBV12-4 and TRBJ2-1, with 10 bases lining up with TRBD1. The junction had 11 bases not matched to a gene; V was cut back by 6 bases and J by 9 bases. The CDR3 runs 15 residues. The DNA of the CDR3 is TGTGCCAGCAGCCCTCCGAGACAGGGGGCAGCTGAGCAGTTCTTC. Encoded protein: CASSPPRQGAAEQFF.

The sample holds many counts of this clonotype. V gene TRBV28 combines with J gene TRBJ1-5; no clear D. CDR1 MDHEN and CDR2 SYDVKM come from the germline V gene. Trimming took off 6 bases at V and 4 bases at J, with 13 bases between the two ends. This CDR3 has 14 amino acids. The CDR3 nucleotides are TGTGCCAGCAGCCCCGGCGGAGATAATCAGCCCCAGCATTTT. The encoded protein is CASSPGGDNQPQHF.

This clonotype was recorded many times. The V gene is TRBV30, the J gene TRBJ2-1; the match to TRBD2 covers 10 bases. The germline V gene has CDR1 GTSNPN and CDR2 SVGIG (reference sequence). The CDR3 runs to 12 residues. The J segment lost 6 bases and the V segment lost 4 bases, leaving 0 bases of the junction unmatched. Here the CDR3 reads CAWTSGGNEQFF. CDR3 DNA sequence: TGTGCCTGGACTAGCGGGGGCAATGAGCAGTTCTTC.

V gene TRBV7-9 combines with J gene TRBJ2-7, with 12 bases fitting TRBD2. The CDR3 sequence is 15 residues long. CDR1 and CDR2 from the germline V gene are SEHNR and FQNEAQ (reference sequence). The J segment lost 4 bases and the V segment lost 5 bases, leaving 6 bases of the junction unmatched. For the CDR3, the DNA is TGTGCCAGCAGCGGAGGACTAGCGGGACCATACGAGCAGTACTTC. This sequence encodes CASSGGLAGPYEQYF.

This clonotype came up a few times. This chain joins TRBV28 and TRBJ2-6; D ambiguous. The CDR3 consists of 13 residues. Trimming cost V 10 bases and J 2 bases, with 9 bases left between them. CDR1 and CDR2 (germline): MDHEN, SYDVKM. This CDR3 is CAIETPGANVLTF. In DNA form, the CDR3 reads TGTGCCATCGAGACCCCTGGGGCCAACGTCCTGACTTTC.

This clonotype was seen many times. This chain joins TRBV18 and TRBJ1-1; perhaps TRBD1 as D (5 bases). V dropped 4 bases and J dropped 8 bases, with 8 bases sitting between them. The CDR3 has 11 amino acids. From germline, CDR1 is KGHSH and CDR2 LQKENI. The chain's CDR3 is CASSQQVEAFF. In DNA form, the CDR3 reads TGTGCCAGCTCACAACAGGTGGAAGCTTTCTTT.

This clonotype was seen ten or more times. This chain links TRBV28 with TRBJ2-7; D is undetermined. Looked up from germline, CDR1 is MDHEN and CDR2 is SYDVKM. The CDR3 runs 12 residues. V lost 10 bases, J lost 0 bases, and 10 bases lay in between. CDR3 sequence reads: CATPGASYEQYF. CDR3 DNA: TGTGCCACCCCGGGCGCCTCCTACGAGCAGTACTTC.

This clonotype came up a few times. J is TRBJ1-4 and V is TRBV28; TRBD1 might be the D (6 bases). From germline, CDR1 is MDHEN and CDR2 SYDVKM. The V gene lost 4 bases and the J gene lost 3 bases, with 9 bases spanning the gap. The CDR3 loop spans 14 amino acids. The CDR3 here is CASSSGGPNEKLFF. The CDR3, as DNA: TGTGCCAGCAGTTCTGGGGGGCCTAATGAAAAACTGTTTTTT. Using reference TRBV28 and TRBJ1-4 for the parts outside the CDR3, the full variable domain is DVKVTQSSRYLVKRTGEKVFLECVQDMDHENMFWYRQDPGLGLRLIYFSYDVKMKEKGDIPEGYSVSREKKERFSLILESASTNQTSMYLCASSSGGPNEKLFFGSGTQLSVL.

This clonotype has just a few counts. This chain links TRBV9 with TRBJ2-2; D might be TRBD2 (6 bases). The CDR3 covers 15 residues. V was trimmed by 6 bases and J by 3 bases, leaving 15 bases between them. CDR1 and CDR2 (germline): SGDLS, YYNGEE. As DNA, the CDR3 is TGTGCCAGCAAACCAGGCGGAGGGGACACCGGGGAGCTGTTTTTT. This sequence encodes CASKPGGGDTGELFF.

This clonotype showed up just a few times. The gene calls are TRBV20-1 and TRBJ1-3; 9 nucleotides agree with TRBD1. This CDR3 contains 13 residues. With V trimmed by 5 bases and J by 5 bases, 4 bases remained unmatched. The germline V gene encodes CDR1 DFQATT and CDR2 SNEGSKA (reference sequence). This CDR3 reads CSAGGQGRNTIYF. The CDR3 DNA reads as TGCAGTGCTGGGGGACAGGGCAGAAACACCATATATTTT.

V is TRBV28 and J is TRBJ2-7; D ambiguous. Germline-derived CDR1 and CDR2 are MDHEN and SYDVKM. CDR3 size: 15 residues. V lost 6 bases and J lost 2, with 17 bases in between. The CDR3 nucleotides read TGTGCCAGCAGCTGGGCGGTTGGCGGAACCTACGAGCAGTACTTC. It yields the protein CASSWAVGGTYEQYF.

This chain joins TRBV5-5 and TRBJ2-1, with 7 bases fitting TRBD2. Trimming removed 0 bases from V and 0 bases from J; junction bases left unmatched: 12. From germline, CDR1 is SGHKS and CDR2 YYEKEE (reference sequence). This CDR3 contains 19 residues. The CDR3 region has the DNA TGTGCCAGCAGCTTGGATGGACGGGGAGGGCGGAGCTCCTACAATGAGCAGTTCTTC. This gives the protein CASSLDGRGGRSSYNEQFF. Supplemented by reference TRBV5-5 and TRBJ2-1, the full variable domain reads DAGVTQSPTHLIKTRGQQVTLRCSPISGHKSVSWYQQVLGQGPQFIFQYYEKEERGRGNFPDRFSARQFPNYSSELNVNALLLGDSALYLCASSLDGRGGRSSYNEQFFGPGTRLTVL.

This clonotype was seen many times. The chain carries TRBV7-9 and TRBJ2-3, with TRBD2 identical over 14 bases. The CDR3 consists of 16 residues. Trimming removed 5 bases from V and 5 bases from J; junction bases left unmatched: 6. The germline gives CDR1 SEHNR, CDR2 FQNEAQ (reference sequence). CDR3 residues: CASSTGLAGAGDTQYF. CDR3 DNA: TGTGCCAGCAGCACGGGACTAGCGGGAGCGGGAGATACGCAGTATTTT.

The sample holds many counts of this clonotype. The CDR3 sequence is CSARTTEQFF. CDR3 in DNA: TGCAGTGCTAGAACAACGGAGCAGTTCTTC. V is TRBV20-1 and J is TRBJ2-1; D remains unclear. The CDR3 spans 10 residues. Germline CDR1 and CDR2: DFQATT and SNEGSKA (reference sequence). Trimming left V 2 bases short and J 10 bases short, with 6 bases between.

This clonotype was detected a few times. V is TRBV24-1 and J is TRBJ1-2; D uncertain. The CDR3 loop spans 12 amino acids. With 1 base removed from V and 11 bases from J, the gap between germline ends came to 10 bases. CDR1 is KGHDR and CDR2 is SFDVKD in the germline V gene. In nucleotides, the CDR3 is TGTGCCACCAGTGATTTCCTTTTCAGGTACACCTTC. Encoded protein: CATSDFLFRYTF.

In regard to this clonotype: This may be a read error: a much more frequent sequence differs by one nucleotide. V is TRBV6-1 and J is TRBJ1-4; D gene ambiguous. From germline, CDR1 is MNHNS and CDR2 SASEGT. The CDR3 consists of 10 residues. V dropped 6 bases and J dropped 5 bases, with 1 base sitting between them. CDR3 in DNA: TGTGCCAGCAGAAATGAAAAACTGTTTTTT. Amino acids: CASRNEKLFF.

In its sample, this clonotype was seen many times. One end of the junction varies from germline; a read error may be responsible. The J gene is TRBJ2-2, the V gene TRBV7-7; weak D call: TRBD1 (5 bases). Germline V CDR1 and CDR2: SSHAT, FNYEAQ (reference sequence). This CDR3 is 17 amino acids long. CDR3 sequence (DNA): TGTGCTAGCAGCCGAGACAGAGCTTACGCGAACACCGGGGAGCTGTTTTTT. Its translation is CASSRDRAYANTGELFF. Complete variable domain (other parts from reference TRBV7-7 and TRBJ2-2): GAGVSQSPRYKVTKRGQDVTLRCDPISSHATLYWYQQALGQGPEFLTYFNYEAQPDKSGLPSDRFSAERPEGSISTLTIQRTEQRDSAMYRCASSRDRAYANTGELFFGEGSRLTVL.

V and J are TRBV5-1 and TRBJ2-1, with D possibly being TRBD1 (7 bases). Germline CDR1 reads SGHRS; CDR2 reads YFSETQ. This CDR3 comprises 13 residues. Trimming stripped 4 bases from V and 7 bases from J, with 12 bases between. For the CDR3, the DNA is TGCGCCAGCAGCATGACAGGGAGGAATGAGCAGTTCTTC. Amino acid sequence: CASSMTGRNEQFF.